The 12 T cell receptor beta chains listed next were all sequenced from one sample in a study of cytomegalovirus exposure and HLA in healthy donors. It was with 60 Vbeta and 13 Jbeta primers that the PCR ran. The method was immunoSEQ multiplex PCR; TCRdb's version includes in-frame clones alone and lacks a portion of them. The data hold around 97,000 clones, with 60% to 80% observed a single time. The source material was PBMCs. Every receptor here comes from a man over 45 in good health and CMV-seropositive.

The genes are TRBV6-6 and TRBJ2-2; 10 bases align to TRBD2. Germline CDR1 and CDR2: MNHNY and SVGAGI (reference sequence). This CDR3 is built from 16 residues. V shed 7 bases, J shed 1 base, and the junction held 6 bases outside the gene matches. Here the CDR3 DNA reads TGTGCCAGCATTAGTTGGACTAGCGGGAACACCGGGGAGCTGTTTTTT. Amino acids: CASISWTSGNTGELFF.

This rearrangement joins TRBV5-1 to TRBJ2-1; 9 bases fit TRBD1. There are 15 residues in the CDR3. Germline trimming cut 0 bases from V and 5 bases from J; bases unmatched to any gene: 3. Germline CDR1 is SGHRS and CDR2 is YFSETQ. CDR3 loop: CASSLEQGAHNEQFF. The CDR3 DNA sequence: TGCGCCAGCAGCTTGGAACAGGGGGCTCACAATGAGCAGTTCTTC. Full variable domain (missing parts from reference TRBV5-1 and TRBJ2-1): KAGVTQTPRYLIKTRGQQVTLSCSPISGHRSVSWYQQTPGQGLQFLFEYFSETQRNKGNFPGRFSGRQFSNSRSEMNVSTLELGDSALYLCASSLEQGAHNEQFFGPGTRLTVL.

The genes are TRBV5-1 and TRBJ2-7; 11 bases are a match to TRBD1. With V trimmed by 4 bases and J by 4 bases, 4 bases remained unmatched. The germline V gene encodes CDR1 SGHRS and CDR2 YFSETQ. The CDR3 covers 14 residues. Here the CDR3 reads CASSDGTGGYEQYF. The CDR3 nucleotides are TGCGCCAGCAGCGACGGGACAGGGGGTTACGAGCAGTACTTC.

The chain links TRBV10-3 to TRBJ2-1, with TRBD1 as a possible D gene (7 bases). The CDR3 is made up of 14 amino acids. Trimming removed 11 bases at V and 8 bases at J, with 22 bases between. CDR1 ENHRY and CDR2 SYGVKD come from the germline V gene. CDR3 loop: CAGSTGEAHDEQFF. CDR3 in DNA: TGTGCCGGAAGTACAGGGGAGGCCCACGATGAGCAGTTCTTC.

The chain couples TRBV2 to TRBJ1-4; 9 bases agree with TRBD1. From germline, CDR1 is SNHLY and CDR2 FYNNEI. The CDR3 extends over 13 amino acids. The J segment lost 6 bases and the V segment lost 6 bases, leaving 2 bases of the junction unmatched. The CDR3 region has the DNA TGTGCCAGCAGCCGGGACAGGGATGAAAAACTGTTTTTT. It is translated as CASSRDRDEKLFF.

The chain couples TRBV5-4 to TRBJ2-1; 8 nucleotides align to TRBD1. V was clipped by 4 bases and J by 4 bases; unmatched bases: 7. Germline CDR1 is SGHNT and CDR2 is YYREEE (reference sequence). The CDR3 consists of 15 residues. CDR3 region: CASSAGQGTYNEQFF. The CDR3 bases are TGTGCCAGCAGCGCTGGACAGGGAACGTACAATGAGCAGTTCTTC.

The rearrangement uses TRBV29-1 and TRBJ2-1; D perhaps matches TRBD2 (6 bases). Trimming took off 1 base at V and 4 bases at J, with 11 bases between the two ends. Per germline, CDR1 SQVTM and CDR2 ANQGSEA. This CDR3 is 14 amino acids long. CDR3 sequence reads: CSVEAPGLYNEQFF. The CDR3 nucleotides are TGCAGCGTTGAAGCTCCGGGACTTTACAATGAGCAGTTCTTC.

The V gene is TRBV5-1, the J gene TRBJ1-2; D not resolved. Between the trimmed V and J ends, which lost 5 bases and 8 bases, there was a span of 16 bases. This CDR3 contains 13 residues. The V gene's germline CDR1 is SGHRS and CDR2 YFSETQ. For the CDR3, the DNA is TGCGCCAGCAGTTACGGGTCGGGTTCGGGCTACACCTTC. It translates to CASSYGSGSGYTF.

This clone appeared a single time. This chain uses TRBV7-7 with TRBJ2-7; 11 bases agree with TRBD1. The CDR3 has 16 residues. The V gene's germline CDR1 is SSHAT and CDR2 FNYEAQ (reference sequence). The ends lost 5 bases at V and 4 bases at J; junction bases unmatched: 10. The CDR3 reads CASSPRVGTGGYEQYF. The CDR3 bases are TGTGCCAGCAGCCCAAGAGTAGGGACAGGGGGTTACGAGCAGTACTTC.

The rearrangement links TRBV4-1 to TRBJ1-3, with 8 bases that match TRBD1. V trimming: 5 bases; J trimming: 4 bases; junction bases outside the gene matches: 4. Germline V gene sequence: CDR1 MGHRA, CDR2 YSYEKL. CDR3 length equals 14 residues. The CDR3 loop reads CASSATGAGNTIYF. The DNA of the CDR3 is TGCGCCAGCAGCGCGACAGGGGCCGGAAACACCATATATTTT.

J is TRBJ1-5 and V is TRBV30; D unclear. This CDR3 region has 14 residues. Trimming took 2 bases from V and 0 from J, leaving 8 bases between them. CDR1 is GTSNPN and CDR2 is SVGIG in the germline V gene (reference sequence). The CDR3 DNA follows: TGTGCCTGGAGTCTCTCTCTTAGCAATCAGCCCCAGCATTTT. It translates to CAWSLSLSNQPQHF. The full variable domain, with the rest looked up from reference TRBV30 and TRBJ1-5, is SQTIHQWPATLVQPVGSPLSLECTVEGTSNPNLYWYRQAAGRGLQLLFYSVGIGQISSEVPQNLSASRPQDRQFILSSKKLLLSDSGFYLCAWSLSLSNQPQHFGDGTRLSIL.

The chain joins TRBV18 to TRBJ1-3, with D perhaps TRBD1 (6 bases). CDR3 length: 18 amino acids. The V gene lost 3 bases and the J gene lost 2 bases, with 20 bases spanning the gap. Looked up from germline, CDR1 is KGHSH and CDR2 is LQKENI. The CDR3 bases are TGTGCCAGCTCACCGGGGCAGGGGTCAGCCTATCCTGGAAACACCATATATTTT. Translated: CASSPGQGSAYPGNTIYF.